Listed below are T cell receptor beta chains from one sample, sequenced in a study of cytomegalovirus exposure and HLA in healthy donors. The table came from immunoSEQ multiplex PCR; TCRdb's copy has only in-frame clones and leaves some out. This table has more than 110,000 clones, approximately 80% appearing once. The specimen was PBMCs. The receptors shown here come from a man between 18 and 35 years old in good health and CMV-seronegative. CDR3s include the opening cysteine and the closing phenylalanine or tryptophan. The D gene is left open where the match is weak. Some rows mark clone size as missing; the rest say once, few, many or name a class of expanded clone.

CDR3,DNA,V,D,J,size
CASRQRDPRNEQFF,TGTGCCAGCAGACAGCGGGACCCTAGGAATGAGCAGTTCTTC,TRBV9,TRBD2,TRBJ2-1,NA
CASSVVDREETQYF,TGTGCCAGCAGCGTAGTTGACAGAGAAGAGACCCAGTACTTC,TRBV9,NA,TRBJ2-5,NA
CASRFMNTEAFF,TGTGCCAGCAGATTCATGAACACTGAAGCTTTCTTT,TRBV25-1,NA,TRBJ1-1,NA
CASSGDRGGEQFF,TGTGCCAGCAGTGGAGACAGGGGCGGGGAGCAGTTCTTC,TRBV2,TRBD1,TRBJ2-1,few
CASSLGGSGGSWYNEQFF,TGTGCCAGCAGCTTGGGGGGTAGCGGGGGGTCCTGGTACAATGAGCAGTTCTTC,TRBV5-4,TRBD2,TRBJ2-1,few
CASSLGLAGGNYEQYF,TGCGCCAGCAGCTTGGGACTAGCGGGGGGAAACTACGAGCAGTACTTC,TRBV5-1,TRBD2,TRBJ2-7,NA
CASSLRPGTGITNYGYTF,TGTGCCAGCAGTTTGCGTCCGGGGACAGGGATAACTAACTATGGCTACACCTTC,TRBV27,TRBD1,TRBJ1-2,NA
CASNTGGYEQYF,TGTGCCAGCAATACCGGGGGGTACGAGCAGTACTTC,TRBV28,TRBD2,TRBJ2-7,NA
CASSPTGGAVGELFF,TGCGCCAGCAGCCCGACAGGGGGCGCGGTCGGGGAGCTGTTTTTT,TRBV5-1,TRBD1,TRBJ2-2,NA
CASSLRYSSYNEQFF,TGTGCCAGCAGCTTGCGCTACTCTTCCTACAATGAGCAGTTCTTC,TRBV5-6,NA,TRBJ2-1,NA